Following are 23 T cell receptor beta chains from one sample sequenced in a study of T cell responses to AZD1222 COVID-19 vaccine. TCRdb's table, derived via immunoSEQ multiplex PCR, lists solely in-frame clones and lacks some. This table holds 180,000 or so clones, just over 85% found once. The sequences come from peripheral blood, collected on day 0 of AZD1222 vaccination. The receptors here all came from an adult in good health.

V and J are TRBV18 and TRBJ1-1; TRBD1 is a possible D gene (6 bases). CDR3 length: 17 residues. CDR1 is KGHSH, CDR2 LQKENI, per germline. Trimming removed 5 bases at V and 2 bases at J, with 21 bases between. The CDR3 nucleotides are TGTGCCAGCTCAATGTCCCGGGTGAACAGGGCCAACACTGAAGCTTTCTTT. It specifies CASSMSRVNRANTEAFF.

The chain uses TRBV28 and TRBJ2-7; D is unresolved. Deletions cut 5 bases from V and 0 bases from J, with 5 bases between. CDR1 MDHEN and CDR2 SYDVKM come from the germline V gene. The CDR3 consists of 12 residues. The CDR3 loop reads CASSRFSYEQYF. Written as DNA, the CDR3 is TGTGCCAGCAGTCGGTTCTCCTACGAGCAGTACTTC. Combining the CDR3 with reference TRBV28 and TRBJ2-7 gives the whole variable domain DVKVTQSSRYLVKRTGEKVFLECVQDMDHENMFWYRQDPGLGLRLIYFSYDVKMKEKGDIPEGYSVSREKKERFSLILESASTNQTSMYLCASSRFSYEQYFGPGTRLTVT.

The rearrangement links TRBV28 to TRBJ2-7, with D unresolved. Trimming removed 5 bases from V and 2 bases from J, with 10 bases in between. The germline V gene has CDR1 MDHEN and CDR2 SYDVKM. This CDR3 has 13 amino acids. The CDR3 sequence: CASSNRATYEQYF. As DNA, the CDR3 is TGTGCCAGCAGTAACCGGGCCACCTACGAGCAGTACTTC.

The rearrangement links TRBV6-6 to TRBJ1-2, with 11 bases fitting TRBD1. J gave up 7 bases and V 6 bases, and 7 bases lay outside the gene matches. CDR1 and CDR2 (germline): MNHNY, SVGAGI (reference sequence). This CDR3 spans 14 amino acids. The CDR3 nucleotides read TGTGCCAGCAGATACCGGGACAGGGGGTCTGGCTACACCTTC. This gives the protein CASRYRDRGSGYTF.

The chain is built from TRBV5-1 and TRBJ2-3, with 7 positions matching TRBD1. The ends lost 4 bases at V and 4 bases at J; junction bases unmatched: 9. The CDR3 runs to 15 residues. The germline V gene has CDR1 SGHRS and CDR2 YFSETQ. The CDR3 region has the DNA TGCGCCAGCAGCCAGGGACAGTTGCTGTCAGATACGCAGTATTTT. It translates to CASSQGQLLSDTQYF. The complete variable domain, with remaining parts taken from reference TRBV5-1 and TRBJ2-3, reads KAGVTQTPRYLIKTRGQQVTLSCSPISGHRSVSWYQQTPGQGLQFLFEYFSETQRNKGNFPGRFSGRQFSNSRSEMNVSTLELGDSALYLCASSQGQLLSDTQYFGPGTRLTVL.

The chain carries TRBV29-1 and TRBJ2-1; possibly TRBD1 for D (5 bases). The germline V and J ends were trimmed by 0 bases and 8 bases, with 8 bases remaining between them. The germline gives CDR1 SQVTM, CDR2 ANQGSEA. The CDR3 extends over 12 amino acids. The CDR3 DNA sequence: TGCAGCGTTGAAGAGCAGGGTCATGAGCAGTTCTTC. This encodes CSVEEQGHEQFF.

This clone was found many times. This rearrangement joins TRBV2 to TRBJ2-2; D is uncertain. Germline loops: CDR1 SNHLY, CDR2 FYNNEI. The germline V and J ends were trimmed by 1 base and 2 bases, with 8 bases remaining between them. There are 15 residues in the CDR3. CDR3 nucleotide sequence: TGTGCCAGCAGTGAAGGGCAGTATAACACCGGGGAGCTGTTTTTT. Translation gives CASSEGQYNTGELFF.

This clone was picked up one time. The chain is built from TRBV2 and TRBJ1-1; D unclear. CDR1 SNHLY and CDR2 FYNNEI come from the germline V gene. V dropped 5 bases and J dropped 6 bases, with 10 bases sitting between them. The CDR3 totals 12 residues. The CDR3 region has the DNA TGTGCCAGCAGTCGACCCGCACCTGAAGCTTTCTTT. This encodes CASSRPAPEAFF.

This chain joins TRBV14 and TRBJ1-1; weak D call: TRBD1 (6 bases). CDR1 and CDR2 from the germline V gene are SGHDN and FVKESK. This CDR3 is 14 amino acids long. With 4 bases removed from V and 3 bases from J, the gap between germline ends came to 12 bases. The CDR3 region has the DNA TGTGCCAGCAGCCCTCTGGACAGTTACACTGAAGCTTTCTTT. Protein sequence: CASSPLDSYTEAFF.

The gene calls are TRBV19 and TRBJ1-1; D perhaps matches TRBD1 (5 bases). V gave up 2 bases and J gave up 2 bases, with 9 bases separating them. CDR1 LNHDA and CDR2 SQIVND come from the germline V gene (reference sequence). The CDR3 runs to 14 residues. The CDR3 sequence is CASSIWGDNTEAFF. Here the CDR3 DNA reads TGTGCCAGTAGTATATGGGGGGATAACACTGAAGCTTTCTTT.

This chain uses TRBV12-3 or TRBV12-4 with TRBJ1-4; the D is unclear. This CDR3 contains 12 residues. Deletions cut 4 bases from V and 14 bases from J, with 14 bases between. The CDR3 DNA reads TGTGCCAGCAGTTCGGGATTCGCTAGCCTGTTTTTT. This sequence encodes CASSSGFASLFF.

In this sample, this clone turned up a few times. V and J are TRBV24-1 and TRBJ1-1; 9 bases map to TRBD1. Germline-derived CDR1 and CDR2 are KGHDR and SFDVKD. The CDR3 sequence is 16 residues long. Trimming at V came to 3 bases and at J to 0 bases, leaving 4 bases not matched to a gene. DNA for the CDR3: TGTGCCACCAGTGATCCCGGACAGGGGATGAACACTGAAGCTTTCTTT. Its protein is CATSDPGQGMNTEAFF.

This chain uses TRBV7-2 with TRBJ1-5; D is ambiguous. The V end was cut by 5 bases, the J end by 3 bases, with 11 bases between. The CDR3 runs to 14 residues. Germline V CDR1 and CDR2: SGHTA, FQGNSA. This chain's CDR3 is CASSLTHINQPQHF. The CDR3 DNA follows: TGTGCCAGCAGCCTTACCCACATCAATCAGCCCCAGCATTTT.

The rearrangement joins TRBV3-1 (or the pseudogene TRBV3-2) to TRBJ2-1; possibly TRBD1 for D (5 bases). V lost 3 bases to trimming and J lost 2 bases, with 14 bases between them. The V gene's germline CDR1 is LGHDT and CDR2 YNNKEL (reference sequence). The CDR3 runs to 16 residues. DNA of the CDR3: TGTGCCAGCAGCCAGAACACAGGCTGGGCCTACAATGAGCAGTTCTTC. Amino acids: CASSQNTGWAYNEQFF.

The rearrangement links TRBV27 to TRBJ1-2; the D gene is possibly TRBD1 (5 bases). V was cut by 1 base and J by 4 bases, with 10 bases left in between. Germline V CDR1 and CDR2: MNHEY, SMNVEV (reference sequence). The CDR3 is 14 residues long. In nucleotides, the CDR3 is TGTGCCAGCAGTTTATTAGGGGTTGGCTATGGCTACACCTTC. Translation: CASSLLGVGYGYTF.

V gene TRBV7-8 combines with J gene TRBJ2-7; D uncertain. Per germline, CDR1 SGHVS and CDR2 FQNEAQ. Trimming took 5 bases from V and 3 from J, leaving 14 bases between them. The CDR3 totals 14 residues. The CDR3 here is CASSRVGSDYEQYF. The CDR3 region has the DNA TGTGCCAGCAGCCGGGTTGGCAGCGACTACGAGCAGTACTTC.

This chain connects TRBV5-1 to TRBJ1-1; 7 bases match TRBD1. V shed 0 bases, J shed 0 bases, and the junction held 2 bases outside the gene matches. Germline values: CDR1 SGHRS, CDR2 YFSETQ. The CDR3 totals 15 residues. The CDR3: CASSLVGTVNTEAFF. As DNA, the CDR3 is TGCGCCAGCAGCTTGGTTGGGACAGTGAACACTGAAGCTTTCTTT.

V and J are TRBV19 and TRBJ1-1; a weak D match, TRBD1 (5 bases). Germline V gene data show CDR1 as LNHDA and CDR2 as SQIVND (reference sequence). CDR3 length: 12 amino acids. Trimming took 4 bases from V and 3 from J, leaving 6 bases between them. The CDR3 nucleotides are TGTGCCAGTAGTAAGGGGTACACTGAAGCTTTCTTT. It translates to CASSKGYTEAFF.

This clone was found once. J is TRBJ2-3 and V is TRBV7-9; 8 positions match TRBD2. CDR3 size: 15 residues. Germline CDR1 SEHNR, CDR2 FQNEAQ (reference sequence). Losses at the gene ends were 3 bases for V and 3 bases for J; bases not matched to a gene: 5. The CDR3 bases are TGTGCCAGCAGCTTTTCGGGGGGGCGGACAGATACGCAGTATTTT. As protein: CASSFSGGRTDTQYF.

The rearrangement links TRBV12-5 to TRBJ2-1; 7 bases align to TRBD1. Trimming removed 6 bases from V and 9 bases from J; junction bases left unmatched: 5. This CDR3 has 12 residues. Germline V gene data show CDR1 as LGHNT and CDR2 as FRNRAP. Here the CDR3 DNA reads TGTGCTAGTGGACGGGACAGCCGTGAGCAGTTCTTC. Residues: CASGRDSREQFF.

This CDR3 is CASSNPGVRGEKLFF. CDR3 nucleotides: TGTGCCAGTTCCAACCCAGGGGTTCGAGGTGAAAAACTGTTTTTT. The chain carries TRBV19 and TRBJ1-4; D may be TRBD1 (6 bases). V was trimmed by 8 bases and J by 7 bases, leaving 20 bases between them. Germline CDR1 reads LNHDA; CDR2 reads SQIVND (reference sequence). The CDR3 spans 15 residues.

The chain carries TRBV19 and TRBJ1-5, with D possibly TRBD1 on 5 matching bases. The CDR3 contains 13 residues. Germline lookup yields CDR1 LNHDA and CDR2 SQIVND (reference sequence). Trimming took 11 bases from V and 2 from J, leaving 13 bases between them. The DNA for the CDR3 is TGTGCCTCCGGGACCTGGGGCAATCAGCCCCAGCATTTT. Amino acid sequence: CASGTWGNQPQHF.

This clone was picked up a small number of times. The gene calls are TRBV5-1 and TRBJ2-1; the D gene is possibly TRBD2 (6 bases). The CDR3 is made up of 14 amino acids. The germline V gene has CDR1 SGHRS and CDR2 YFSETQ. V lost 2 bases to trimming and J lost 5 bases, with 11 bases between them. This chain's CDR3 is CASSLAGGHNEQFF. The CDR3 DNA sequence: TGCGCCAGCAGCTTAGCCGGGGGTCACAATGAGCAGTTCTTC.